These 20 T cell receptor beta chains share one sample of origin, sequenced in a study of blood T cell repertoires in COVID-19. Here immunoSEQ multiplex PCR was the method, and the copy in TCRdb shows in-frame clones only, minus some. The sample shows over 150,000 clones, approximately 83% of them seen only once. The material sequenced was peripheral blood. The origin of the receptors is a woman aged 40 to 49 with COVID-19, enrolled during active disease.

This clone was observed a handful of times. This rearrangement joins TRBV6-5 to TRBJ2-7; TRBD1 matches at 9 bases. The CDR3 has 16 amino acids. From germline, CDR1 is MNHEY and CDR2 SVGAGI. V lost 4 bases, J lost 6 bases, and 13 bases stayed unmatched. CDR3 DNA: TGTGCCAGCAGTTCCTATCCGGGACAGGGTCTCGGCGAGCAGTACTTC. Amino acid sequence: CASSSYPGQGLGEQYF.

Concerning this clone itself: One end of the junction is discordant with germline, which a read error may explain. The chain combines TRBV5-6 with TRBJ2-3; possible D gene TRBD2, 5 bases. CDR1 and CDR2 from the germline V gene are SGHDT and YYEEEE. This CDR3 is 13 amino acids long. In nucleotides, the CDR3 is TGTGCCAGCAGCTTGGGGACTCTAGATGCGCAGTATTTT. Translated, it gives CASSLGTLDAQYF.

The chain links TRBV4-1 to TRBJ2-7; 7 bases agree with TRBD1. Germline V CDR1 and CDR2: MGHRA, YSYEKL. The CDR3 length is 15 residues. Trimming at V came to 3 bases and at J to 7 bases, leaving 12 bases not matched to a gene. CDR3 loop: CASSHLGTAQIEQYF. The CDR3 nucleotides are TGCGCCAGCAGCCATCTCGGGACAGCCCAGATTGAGCAGTACTTC.

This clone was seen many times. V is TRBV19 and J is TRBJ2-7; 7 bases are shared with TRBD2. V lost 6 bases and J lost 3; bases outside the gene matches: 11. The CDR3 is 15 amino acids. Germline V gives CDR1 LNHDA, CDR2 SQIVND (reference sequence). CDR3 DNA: TGTGCCAGTAGAAGGACTAGTCGGGGAAACTACGAGCAGTACTTC. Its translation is CASRRTSRGNYEQYF.

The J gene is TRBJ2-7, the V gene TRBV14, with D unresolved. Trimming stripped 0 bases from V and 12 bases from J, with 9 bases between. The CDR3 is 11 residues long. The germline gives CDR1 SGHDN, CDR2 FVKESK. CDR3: CASSQDGRWYF. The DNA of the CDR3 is TGTGCCAGCAGCCAAGATGGCAGGTGGTACTTC.

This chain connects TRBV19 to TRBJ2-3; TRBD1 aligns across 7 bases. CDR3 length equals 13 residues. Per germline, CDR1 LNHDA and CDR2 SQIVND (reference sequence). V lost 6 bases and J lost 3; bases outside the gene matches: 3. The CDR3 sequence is CASRGQSTDTQYF. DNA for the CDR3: TGTGCCAGTAGGGGACAGTCGACAGATACGCAGTATTTT.

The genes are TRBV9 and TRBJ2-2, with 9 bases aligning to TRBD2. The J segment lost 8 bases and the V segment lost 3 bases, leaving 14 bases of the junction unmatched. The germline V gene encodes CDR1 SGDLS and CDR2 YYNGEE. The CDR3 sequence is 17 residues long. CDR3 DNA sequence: TGTGCCAGCAGCGCCCCGAGGGGTAGCGGGAGTGCGGGGGAGCTGTTTTTT. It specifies CASSAPRGSGSAGELFF.

The CDR3 sequence: CARSSKVSGTWADTQYF. The CDR3 DNA reads TGTGCCAGAAGCTCAAAGGTTAGCGGTACCTGGGCAGATACGCAGTATTTT. The chain recombines TRBV5-3 with TRBJ2-3; D may be TRBD2 (6 bases). TRBV5-3 is an ORF; its function is uncertain. V was shortened by 3 bases and J by 4 bases, with 21 bases between the two germline ends. This CDR3 region has 17 residues.

The CDR3 bases are TGTGCCAGCAGCCCCCGGGACAGGGTCTACGAGCAGTACTTC. It specifies CASSPRDRVYEQYF. This chain uses TRBV2 with TRBJ2-7; 9 bases match TRBD1. CDR3 size: 14 residues. Germline trimming cut 6 bases from V and 3 bases from J; bases unmatched to any gene: 6. CDR1 and CDR2 (germline): SNHLY, FYNNEI. Together with reference TRBV2 and TRBJ2-7, the CDR3 gives the full variable domain: EPEVTQTPSHQVTQMGQEVILRCVPISNHLYFYWYRQILGQKVEFLVSFYNNEISEKSEIFDDQFSVERPDGSNFTLKIRSTKLEDSAMYFCASSPRDRVYEQYFGPGTRLTVT.

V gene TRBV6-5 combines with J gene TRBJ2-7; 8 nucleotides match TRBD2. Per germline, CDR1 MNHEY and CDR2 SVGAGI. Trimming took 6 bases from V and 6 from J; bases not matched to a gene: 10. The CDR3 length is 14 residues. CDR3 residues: CASSTGTRGREQYF. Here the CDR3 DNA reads TGTGCCAGCAGCACCGGGACTAGGGGACGCGAGCAGTACTTC.

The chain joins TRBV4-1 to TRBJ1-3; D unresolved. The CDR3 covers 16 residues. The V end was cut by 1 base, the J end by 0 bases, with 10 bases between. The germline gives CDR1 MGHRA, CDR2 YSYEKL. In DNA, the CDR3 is TGCGCCAGCAGCCAAGTATCGGGTATCTCTGGAAACACCATATATTTT. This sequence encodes CASSQVSGISGNTIYF.

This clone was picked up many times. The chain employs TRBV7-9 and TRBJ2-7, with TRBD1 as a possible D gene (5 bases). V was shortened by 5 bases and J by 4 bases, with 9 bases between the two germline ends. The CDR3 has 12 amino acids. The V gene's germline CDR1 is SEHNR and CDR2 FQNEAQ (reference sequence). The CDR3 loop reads CASSTDTYEQYF. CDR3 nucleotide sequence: TGTGCCAGCAGCACGGACACGTACGAGCAGTACTTC.

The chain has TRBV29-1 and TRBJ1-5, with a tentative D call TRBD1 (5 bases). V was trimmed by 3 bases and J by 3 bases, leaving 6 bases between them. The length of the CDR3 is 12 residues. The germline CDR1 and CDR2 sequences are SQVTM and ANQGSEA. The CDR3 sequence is CSVEDTNQPQHF. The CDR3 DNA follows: TGCAGCGTTGAGGACACCAATCAGCCCCAGCATTTT.

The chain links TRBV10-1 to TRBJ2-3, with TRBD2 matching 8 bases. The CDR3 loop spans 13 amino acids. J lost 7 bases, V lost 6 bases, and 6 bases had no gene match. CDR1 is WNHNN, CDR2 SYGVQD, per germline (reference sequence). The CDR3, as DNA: TGCGCCAGCAGCGGGACTAGGGGGAATACGCAGTATTTT. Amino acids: CASSGTRGNTQYF.

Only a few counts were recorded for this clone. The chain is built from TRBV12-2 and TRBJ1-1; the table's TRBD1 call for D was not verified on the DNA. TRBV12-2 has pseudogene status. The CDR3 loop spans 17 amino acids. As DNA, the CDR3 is TGTGCAAGTCGCTTATTGTCGGAGGGGGCCACGAACACTGAAGCTTTCTTT. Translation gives CASRLLSEGATNTEAFF.

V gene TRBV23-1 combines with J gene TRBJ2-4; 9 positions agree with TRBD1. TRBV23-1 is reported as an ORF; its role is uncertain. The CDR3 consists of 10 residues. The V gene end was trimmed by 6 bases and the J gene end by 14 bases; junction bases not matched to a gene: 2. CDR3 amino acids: CASRGQGEYF. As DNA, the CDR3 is TGCGCCAGCAGGGGACAGGGAGAGTACTTC.

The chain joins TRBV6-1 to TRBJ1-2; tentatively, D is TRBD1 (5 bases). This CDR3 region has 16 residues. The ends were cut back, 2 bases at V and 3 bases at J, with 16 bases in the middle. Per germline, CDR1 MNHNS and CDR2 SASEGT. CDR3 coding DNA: TGTGCCAGCAGTGAAAGGGGCGCCCCTAACTACTATGGCTACACCTTC. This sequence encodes CASSERGAPNYYGYTF.

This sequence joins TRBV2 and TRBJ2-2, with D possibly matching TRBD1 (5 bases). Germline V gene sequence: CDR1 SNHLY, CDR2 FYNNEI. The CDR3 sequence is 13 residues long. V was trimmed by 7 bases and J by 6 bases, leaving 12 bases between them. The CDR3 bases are TGTGCCAGCACCCAAGGGGTGGCCGGGGAGCTGTTTTTT. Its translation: CASTQGVAGELFF.

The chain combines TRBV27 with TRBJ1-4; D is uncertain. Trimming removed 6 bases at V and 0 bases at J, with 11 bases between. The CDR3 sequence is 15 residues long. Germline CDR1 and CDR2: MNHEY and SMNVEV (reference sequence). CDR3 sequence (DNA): TGTGCCAGCAGGCGAAATCTGGCAACTAATGAAAAACTGTTTTTT. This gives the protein CASRRNLATNEKLFF.

DNA for the CDR3: TGTGCCAGCAGCTCCCTTATATTTAATTCACCCCTCCACTTT. It translates to CASSSLIFNSPLHF. This chain uses TRBV9 with TRBJ1-6; D gene ambiguous. Germline values: CDR1 SGDLS, CDR2 YYNGEE. The CDR3 length is 14 residues. Trimming left V 4 bases short and J 6 bases short, with 11 bases between.